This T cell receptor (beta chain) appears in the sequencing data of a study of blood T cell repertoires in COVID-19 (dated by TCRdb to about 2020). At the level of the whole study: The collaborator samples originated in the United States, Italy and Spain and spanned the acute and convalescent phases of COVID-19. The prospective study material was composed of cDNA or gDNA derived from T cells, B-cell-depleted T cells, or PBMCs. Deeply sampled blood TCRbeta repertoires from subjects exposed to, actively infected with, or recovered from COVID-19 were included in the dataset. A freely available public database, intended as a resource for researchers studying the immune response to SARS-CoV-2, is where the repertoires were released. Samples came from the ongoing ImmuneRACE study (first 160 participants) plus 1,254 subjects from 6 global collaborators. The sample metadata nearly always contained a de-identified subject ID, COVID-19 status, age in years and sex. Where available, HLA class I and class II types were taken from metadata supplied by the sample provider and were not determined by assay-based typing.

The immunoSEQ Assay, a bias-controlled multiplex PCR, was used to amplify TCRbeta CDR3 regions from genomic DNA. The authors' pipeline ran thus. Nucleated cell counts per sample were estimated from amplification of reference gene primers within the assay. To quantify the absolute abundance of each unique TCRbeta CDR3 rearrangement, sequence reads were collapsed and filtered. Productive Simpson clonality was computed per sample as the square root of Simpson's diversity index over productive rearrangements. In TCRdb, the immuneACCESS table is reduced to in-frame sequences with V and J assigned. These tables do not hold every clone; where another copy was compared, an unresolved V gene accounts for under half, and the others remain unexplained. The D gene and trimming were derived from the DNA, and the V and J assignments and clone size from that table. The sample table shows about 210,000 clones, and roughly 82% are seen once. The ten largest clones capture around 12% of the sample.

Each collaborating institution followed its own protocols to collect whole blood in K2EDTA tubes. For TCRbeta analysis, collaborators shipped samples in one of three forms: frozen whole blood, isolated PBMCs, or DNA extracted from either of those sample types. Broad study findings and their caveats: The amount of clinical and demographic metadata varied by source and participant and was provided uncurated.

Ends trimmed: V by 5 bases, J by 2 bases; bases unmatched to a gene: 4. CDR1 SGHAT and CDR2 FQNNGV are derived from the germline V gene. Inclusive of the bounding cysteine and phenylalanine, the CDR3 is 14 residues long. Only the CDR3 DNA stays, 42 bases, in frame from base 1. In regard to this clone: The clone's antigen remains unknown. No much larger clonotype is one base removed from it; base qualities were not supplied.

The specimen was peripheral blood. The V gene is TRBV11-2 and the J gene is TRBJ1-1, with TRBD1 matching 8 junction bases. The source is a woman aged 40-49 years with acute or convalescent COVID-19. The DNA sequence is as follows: TGTGCCAGCAGCCCAGGACAGGGAAACACTGAAGCTTTCTTT. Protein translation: CASSPGQGNTEAFF.